The 3 T cell receptor beta chains below all came from one sample that was sequenced in a study of a mutant IDH1 vaccine in newly diagnosed glioma (dated by TCRdb to the early 2020s). The sample's time point label is to be understood as: baseline, week 1 (first vaccination visit). Taken with the paper, the label for treatment or condition translates to: pre-vaccination baseline after standard-of-care therapy. The library was obtained by the immunoSEQ multiplex PCR assay. TCRdb retrieved this table from immuneACCESS and kept in-frame rearrangements only. Not all clones are present; in checked studies, unresolved V genes account for under half, and no reason is known for the remainder. The sample profile shows roughly 50,000 clones; roughly 80% of them were found once. About a fifth of the sample is taken by the ten largest. Sequences were derived from PBMCs, sampled from a glioma patient treated with radiotherapy, temozolomide or both. The receptors were sampled from a man aged 18 to 29 with glioma.

This clone is medium-sized in the sample. The chain combines TRBV28 with TRBJ2-7; 7 bases are shared with TRBD1. This CDR3 has 15 amino acids. With V trimmed by 3 bases and J by 0 bases, 5 bases remained unmatched. Germline CDR1 MDHEN, CDR2 SYDVKM. CDR3 in amino acids: CASSFGTADSYEQYF. The CDR3, as DNA: TGTGCCAGCAGTTTTGGGACAGCCGACTCCTACGAGCAGTACTTC.

This clone occurred a few times. The J gene is TRBJ2-3, the V gene TRBV5-4; D assignment may be TRBD1 or TRBD2 (6 bases each). Between the trimmed V and J ends, which lost 4 bases and 5 bases, there was a span of 14 bases. CDR3 size: 14 residues. Per germline, CDR1 SGHNT and CDR2 YYREEE (reference sequence). As DNA, the CDR3 is TGTGCCAGCAGCCTCACAGGGAGGAGAGATACGCAGTATTTT. Translated: CASSLTGRRDTQYF.

J is TRBJ1-5 and V is TRBV2; 7 bases are a match to TRBD1. The trim removed 8 bases at V and 1 base at J, leaving 2 bases unmatched. The CDR3 extends over 13 amino acids. CDR1 and CDR2 from the germline V gene are SNHLY and FYNNEI. CDR3 amino acids: CASGTESNQPQHF. The CDR3 DNA sequence: TGTGCCAGCGGGACAGAAAGCAATCAGCCCCAGCATTTT.